The 21 T cell receptor beta chains below were found in one sample sequenced in a study of T cells expressing NK-cell markers. TCRdb re-analyzed the 5' RACE reads; it lists each CDR3 protein once, without DNA. This sample lists 500,000 to 700,000 distinct CDR3 sequences; its ten largest clones have 3% to 4.5%. The sample was blood T cells: a sorted CD56 or NKG2C T cell subset, CD4+ or CD8+ T cells, or bulk PBMC T cells (not recorded which). These receptor sequences come from a man aged 18 to 35 in good health.

This chain uses TRBV5-1 with TRBJ2-1; the TRBD1 assignment by TCRdb is unverifiable without DNA. There are 15 residues in the CDR3. CDR1 and CDR2 (germline): SGHRS, YFSETQ. CDR3 sequence reads: CASSSQTRRGDEQFF.

V gene TRBV6-2 or TRBV6-3 combines with J gene TRBJ2-6; TCRdb designates TRBD1, a call that cannot be tested without DNA. The CDR3 contains 15 residues. Germline V CDR1 and CDR2: MNHEY, SVGEGT. CDR3 loop: CASNLGGPGANVLTF.

The J gene is TRBJ2-3, the V gene TRBV5-1; TCRdb's D gene call, TRBD1, goes unchecked for lack of DNA. CDR1 SGHRS and CDR2 YFSETQ come from the germline V gene. This CDR3 comprises 12 residues. CDR3: CASSSGGNTQYF.

V gene TRBV29-1 combines with J gene TRBJ2-7; checking the TCRdb D call of TRBD1 is not possible without DNA. Germline-derived CDR1 and CDR2 are SQVTM and ANQGSEA. There are 14 residues in the CDR3. CDR3: CSGKTGGFPYEQYF.

V is TRBV18 and J is TRBJ2-2; TCRdb proposes TRBD2, but this gene call is untestable without DNA. The V gene's germline CDR1 is KGHSH and CDR2 LQKENI. The CDR3 has 18 amino acids. The CDR3 is CASSPFLAEVADTGELFF.

The rearrangement links TRBV7-9 to TRBJ1-4; TCRdb's D call, TRBD1, is unchecked because there is no DNA. The CDR3 consists of 14 residues. From germline, CDR1 is SEHNR and CDR2 FQNEAQ (reference sequence). Here the CDR3 reads CASSWDRGYEKLFF.

V gene TRBV24-1 combines with J gene TRBJ2-5; the D call of TRBD2 rests on TCRdb alone, since no DNA is present to check it. Per germline, CDR1 KGHDR and CDR2 SFDVKD. The CDR3 spans 12 residues. The CDR3 sequence: CATRADEGTQYF.

V is TRBV25-1 and J is TRBJ2-1; as DNA is missing, the TRBD2 call by TCRdb cannot be tested. The germline V gene has CDR1 MGHDK and CDR2 SYGVNS. The CDR3 contains 13 residues. CDR3 sequence: CASSELRTQEQFF.

The chain links TRBV29-1 to TRBJ2-4. CDR1 is SQVTM, CDR2 ANQGSEA, per germline. The CDR3 runs to 13 residues. The CDR3 is CSVFDLIGNIQYF.

The chain recombines TRBV3-1 with TRBJ2-3; TCRdb's assignment of TRBD2 cannot be checked, as there is no DNA. CDR3 size: 13 residues. Germline CDR1 LGHDT, CDR2 YNNKEL (reference sequence). CDR3: CATQGSGRDTQYF.

The V gene is TRBV7-8, the J gene TRBJ1-1; TCRdb picks TRBD1, but there is no DNA to check that call. The CDR3 spans 19 residues. Germline CDR1 SGHVS, CDR2 FQNEAQ. The CDR3 loop is CASSFLGLGTGGSRTEAFF.

The chain has TRBV12-3 or TRBV12-4 and TRBJ1-4; no DNA is available, so the TRBD1 call from TCRdb remains unchecked. The length of the CDR3 is 14 residues. The CDR3 is CASSVTGGNEKLFF.

This rearrangement joins TRBV18 to TRBJ2-2; checking the TCRdb D call of TRBD2 is not possible without DNA. There are 18 residues in the CDR3. Germline CDR1 reads KGHSH; CDR2 reads LQKENI. The CDR3: CASSPSNPGRDRSGELFF.

The chain couples TRBV29-1 to TRBJ2-3; with no DNA, the TCRdb D assignment of TRBD1 cannot be verified. There are 13 residues in the CDR3. Looked up from germline, CDR1 is SQVTM and CDR2 is ANQGSEA. Here the CDR3 reads CSVSGGRTDTQYF.

The chain combines TRBV19 with TRBJ2-2; TCRdb calls TRBD1, which cannot be checked without DNA. In germline, CDR1 is LNHDA, CDR2 SQIVND (reference sequence). The CDR3 has 16 amino acids. The CDR3 region is CASSEGTGGRTGELFF.

V is TRBV29-1 and J is TRBJ1-1. The CDR3 runs to 11 residues. Per the germline V gene, CDR1 is SQVTM and CDR2 is ANQGSEA. CDR3 amino acids: CSADENTEAFF.

The chain is built from TRBV7-3 and TRBJ2-2; TCRdb designates TRBD2, a call that cannot be tested without DNA. Germline V gene data show CDR1 as SGHTA and CDR2 as FQGTGA. The CDR3 consists of 15 residues. CDR3 amino acids: CASSPDGLTTGELFF.

The chain combines TRBV5-1 with TRBJ1-2; TCRdb's D gene call, TRBD1, goes unchecked for lack of DNA. Germline V gene data show CDR1 as SGHRS and CDR2 as YFSETQ. The CDR3 is 15 amino acids. The CDR3 is CASSDRDPRNYGYTF.

The chain recombines TRBV29-1 with TRBJ1-1; TCRdb's D call, TRBD1, is unchecked because there is no DNA. Germline CDR1 reads SQVTM; CDR2 reads ANQGSEA. The CDR3 is 13 amino acids. The CDR3 sequence is CSATDSLNTEAFF. The full variable domain, rest sourced from reference TRBV29-1 and TRBJ1-1, is SAVISQKPSRDICQRGTSLTIQCQVDSQVTMMFWYRQQPGQSLTLIATANQGSEATYESGFVIDKFPISRPNLTFSTLTVSNMSPEDSSIYLCSATDSLNTEAFFGQGTRLTVV.

The rearrangement joins TRBV7-2 to TRBJ2-1. Germline V gene data show CDR1 as SGHTA and CDR2 as FQGNSA. The CDR3 length is 14 residues. CDR3 sequence reads: CASSLRQEYNEQFF.

The chain's CDR3 is CASSPEESGELFF. The chain joins TRBV18 to TRBJ2-2. Germline V gene sequence: CDR1 KGHSH, CDR2 LQKENI. This CDR3 is 13 amino acids long.